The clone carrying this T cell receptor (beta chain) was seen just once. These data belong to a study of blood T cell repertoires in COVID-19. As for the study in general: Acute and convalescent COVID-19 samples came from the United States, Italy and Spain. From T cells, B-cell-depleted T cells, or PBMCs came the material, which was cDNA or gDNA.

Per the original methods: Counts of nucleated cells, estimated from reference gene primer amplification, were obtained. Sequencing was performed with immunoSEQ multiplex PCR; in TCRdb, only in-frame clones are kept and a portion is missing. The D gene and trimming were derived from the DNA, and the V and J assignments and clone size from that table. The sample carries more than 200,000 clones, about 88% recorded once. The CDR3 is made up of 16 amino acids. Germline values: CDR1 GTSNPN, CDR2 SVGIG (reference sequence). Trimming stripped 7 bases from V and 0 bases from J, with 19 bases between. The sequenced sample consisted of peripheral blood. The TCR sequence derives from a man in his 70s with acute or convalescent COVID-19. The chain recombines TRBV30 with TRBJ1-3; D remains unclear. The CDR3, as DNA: TGTGCCTTAAAGAAATTGGATGGGAGCTCTGGAAACACCATATATTTT. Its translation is CALKKLDGSSGNTIYF.